This TCR beta chain was captured in a study of T cell clonality in common variable immunodeficiency (dated by TCRdb to about 2015). Beyond this particular receptor, the publication reports: Fewer TCRbeta clones were shared among CVID subjects than among healthy controls (p < 0.0001). It was noted by the authors that sequencing of the repertoires of T cell subpopulations would be needed to clarify the cause of the increased clonality in CVID. Although equal DNA input was used, an average of roughly 89,000 unique sequences per sample was obtained for controls, compared with approximately 32,000 for CVID samples. TCRbeta clonality was higher in CVID subjects than in healthy controls (t-test p = 0.018), and the increase was most characteristic of about a third of subjects. CVID TCRbeta sequences reportedly showed fewer deletions and N-nucleotide insertions and lacked highly modified clones with 13 or more V deletions. Patient heterogeneity within the CVID cohort put limits on correlating repertoire features with clinical complications.

The CDR3, from cysteine to phenylalanine, totals 15 residues. The DNA has 36 bases, all within the CDR3, and is read from base 1. Compared with germline, V lacks 3 bases and J lacks 9 bases; bases without a gene match: 10. The germline V gene (reference sequence) yields DFQATT for CDR1 and SNEGSKA for CDR2. This clone was detected only a few times. Its antigen is currently not known. Read data end 3 residues before the CDR3 end; the end is taken from the germline J gene. Most CVID patients and most healthy controls were of Caucasian heritage. From each donor, roughly 5 to 8.5 ml of heparinized peripheral whole blood was collected. TCRbeta CDR3 repertoires were sequenced from genomic DNA of adults with common variable immune deficiency (CVID) and healthy adult controls. There were about 22 healthy adult volunteers in the control group (about 12 female and approximately ten male), ranging in age from roughly 20 to 66 years, with a mean age of 34. To isolate peripheral blood mononuclear cells, diluted blood was subjected to density centrifugation over Hypaque 1077 or Ficoll-Paque. Genomic DNA was extracted from unsorted mononuclear cells by Qiagen column purification or by a centrifugation-based method.

For sequencing, equivalent amounts of genomic DNA were input from CVID and control samples. For every sample, a 60 bp segment covering the rearranged TCRbeta CDR3 region was amplified and then sequenced. The immunoSEQ assay, a bias-corrected multiplex PCR combined with high-throughput sequencing, was used for TCRbeta amplification. Turning to the authors' computational methods: Each unique nucleotide sequence was treated as a clone and annotated with V, D and J genes, copy number and frequency. Sequences were labeled productive if in frame, and non-productive if out of frame or containing stop codons. As previously described, clonality was calculated on the basis of Shannon's entropy. Mean CDR3 Kyte-Doolittle hydropathy was derived from the predicted amino acid sequences of productive clones. Scaled V gene usage was hierarchically clustered using Manhattan distance and complete linkage with the R hclust function. Sharing of clones by CDR3 amino acid sequence was evaluated through resampling of 12 repertoires per group over 100 rounds. The repertoires were searched for approximately 73 published EBV-specific and around 240 published CMV-specific TCRbeta sequences. A couple of CVID samples yielding fewer than 10,000 sequences were excluded from analysis, leaving approximately 40 CVID repertoires. Imported from immuneACCESS, the table was reduced by TCRdb to in-frame sequences with V and J called. These copies leave out some clones; in studies compared against another copy, an unresolved V gene accounts for under half, and the cause of the remainder is not known. The DNA was the basis for D and trimming; V, J and clone size are from that table. This sample has 50,000 or so clones in the table, none counted a single time. The top ten hold about 3.4% of the sample.

The rearranged segments are TRBV20-1 and TRBJ1-6, with 8 central nucleotides matching TRBD1. The sequence was obtained from a person aged 18 to 69 in good health. Sequencing used peripheral blood mononuclear cells. The part of the CDR3 DNA that was read is TGCAGTGCTAGCGCAGAGGACAGGGTGGGTTCACCC. It encodes CSASAEDRVGSP. The entire CDR3 is CSASAEDRVGSPLHF.